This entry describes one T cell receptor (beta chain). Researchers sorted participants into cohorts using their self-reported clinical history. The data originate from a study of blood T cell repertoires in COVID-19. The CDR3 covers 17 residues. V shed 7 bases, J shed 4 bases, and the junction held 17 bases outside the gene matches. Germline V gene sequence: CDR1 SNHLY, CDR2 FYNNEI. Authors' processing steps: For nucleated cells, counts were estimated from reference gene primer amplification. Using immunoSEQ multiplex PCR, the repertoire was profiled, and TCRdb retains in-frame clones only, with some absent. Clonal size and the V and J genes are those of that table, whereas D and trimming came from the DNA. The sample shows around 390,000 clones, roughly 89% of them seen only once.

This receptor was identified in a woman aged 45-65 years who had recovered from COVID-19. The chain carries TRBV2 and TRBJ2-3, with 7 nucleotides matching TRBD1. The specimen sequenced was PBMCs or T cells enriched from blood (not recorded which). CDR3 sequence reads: CASISAGTERRPDTQYF. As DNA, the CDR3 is TGTGCCAGCATATCGGCCGGGACAGAGCGTCGTCCAGATACGCAGTATTTT.